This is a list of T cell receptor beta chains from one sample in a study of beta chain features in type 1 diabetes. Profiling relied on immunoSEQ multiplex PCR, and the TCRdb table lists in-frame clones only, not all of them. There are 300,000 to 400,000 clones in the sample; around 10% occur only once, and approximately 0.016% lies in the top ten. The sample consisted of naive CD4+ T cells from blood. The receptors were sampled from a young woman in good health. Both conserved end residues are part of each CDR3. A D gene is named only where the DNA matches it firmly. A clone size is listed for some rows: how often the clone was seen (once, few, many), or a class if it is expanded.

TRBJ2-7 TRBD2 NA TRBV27 CASGRGGPYEQYF TGTGCCAGCGGCCGGGGAGGGCCGTACGAGCAGTACTTC
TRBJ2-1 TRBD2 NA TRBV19 CASSRGLAGNNEQFF TGTGCCAGTAGTCGGGGACTAGCGGGAAACAATGAGCAGTTCTTC
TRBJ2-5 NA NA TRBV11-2 CASSPPASGETQYF TGTGCCAGCAGCCCCCCAGCGAGCGGGGAGACCCAGTACTTC
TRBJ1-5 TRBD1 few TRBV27 CASSLQGASQPQHF TGTGCCAGCAGTTTACAGGGGGCTAGTCAGCCCCAGCATTTT
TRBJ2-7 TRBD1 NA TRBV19 CASSIQTGSYEQYF TGTGCCAGTAGTATCCAGACAGGGTCTTACGAGCAGTACTTC
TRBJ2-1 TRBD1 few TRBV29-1 CSVVDRGAYNEQFF TGCAGCGTCGTGGACAGGGGTGCCTACAATGAGCAGTTCTTC
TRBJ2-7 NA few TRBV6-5 CASSPLRSSYEQYF TGTGCCAGCAGCCCCTTGCGGAGCTCCTACGAGCAGTACTTC
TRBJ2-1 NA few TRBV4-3 CASSQDAGRNEQFF TGCGCCAGCAGCCAAGATGCGGGGCGAAATGAGCAGTTCTTC
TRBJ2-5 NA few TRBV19 CASRPGHLETQYF TGTGCCAGTAGGCCGGGACATCTAGAGACCCAGTACTTC
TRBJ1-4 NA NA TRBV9 CASSGPAGGEDEKLFF TGTGCCAGCAGCGGGCCGGCCGGGGGGGAAGATGAAAAACTGTTTTTT
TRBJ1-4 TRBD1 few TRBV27 CASSRRQGVNEKLFF TGTGCCAGCAGTAGAAGACAGGGGGTTAATGAAAAACTGTTTTTT
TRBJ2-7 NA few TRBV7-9 CASSRGGGAKSHEQYF TGTGCCAGCAGTCGAGGGGGGGGCGCAAAATCCCACGAGCAGTACTTC
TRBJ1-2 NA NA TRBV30 CANKRSAHGYTF TGTGCTAACAAACGGAGCGCGCATGGCTACACCTTC
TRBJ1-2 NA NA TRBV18 CASSPLQTYGYTF TGTGCCAGCTCACCACTACAGACCTATGGCTACACCTTC
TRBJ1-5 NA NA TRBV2 CASSVGSDQPQHF TGTGCCAGCAGTGTCGGGTCCGATCAGCCCCAGCATTTT
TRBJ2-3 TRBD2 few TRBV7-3 CASSQGTSGYTDTQYF TGTGCCAGCAGCCAAGGGACTAGCGGGTACACAGATACGCAGTATTTT
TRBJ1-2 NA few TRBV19 CASRRSSNYGYTF TGTGCCAGTAGAAGGAGTTCTAACTATGGCTACACCTTC
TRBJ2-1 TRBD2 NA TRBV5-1 CASSLGGGRAGHEQFF TGCGCCAGCAGCTTGGGCGGCGGGAGGGCCGGGCATGAGCAGTTCTTC
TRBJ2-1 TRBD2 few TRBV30 CAWSPFSGRIYNEQFF TGTGCCTGGAGTCCCTTTAGCGGGAGAATCTACAATGAGCAGTTCTTC
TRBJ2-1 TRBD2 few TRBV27 CASSFVLGLAGSNEQFF TGTGCCAGCAGTTTTGTTTTAGGACTAGCGGGAAGCAATGAGCAGTTCTTC
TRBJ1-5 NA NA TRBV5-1 CASSLVPGNSNQPQHF TGCGCCAGCAGCTTGGTTCCAGGAAATAGCAATCAGCCCCAGCATTTT
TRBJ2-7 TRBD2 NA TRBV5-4 CASSPASGVSYEQYF TGTGCCAGCAGCCCCGCTAGCGGGGTCTCCTACGAGCAGTACTTC
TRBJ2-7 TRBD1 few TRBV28 CASSSPTGAYEQYF TGTGCCAGCAGTTCTCCGACAGGGGCCTACGAGCAGTACTTC
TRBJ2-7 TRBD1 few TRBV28 CASSTGQVFSYEQYF TGTGCCAGCAGTACGGGACAGGTATTCTCCTACGAGCAGTACTTC
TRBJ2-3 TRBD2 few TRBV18 CASSPRTSGQDTQYF TGTGCCAGCTCACCACGGACTAGCGGACAAGATACGCAGTATTTT
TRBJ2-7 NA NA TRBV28 CASSLGRIYEQYF TGTGCCAGCAGTTTGGGCAGAATCTACGAGCAGTACTTC
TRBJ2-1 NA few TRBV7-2 CASSLVRQSMSSYNEQFF TGTGCCAGCAGCTTAGTTCGACAGTCCATGAGCTCCTACAATGAGCAGTTCTTC
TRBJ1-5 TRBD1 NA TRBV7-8 CASSLVIGQGQHF TGTGCCAGCAGCTTAGTAATAGGACAGGGGCAGCATTTT
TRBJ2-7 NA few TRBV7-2 CASSLHGQGIPYEQYF TGTGCCAGCAGCTTACATGGGCAGGGGATTCCCTACGAGCAGTACTTC
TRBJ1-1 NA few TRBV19 CASTGMWNTEAFF TGTGCCAGTACGGGGATGTGGAACACTGAAGCTTTCTTT
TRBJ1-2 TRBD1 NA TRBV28 CASSQTPQGANYGYTF TGTGCCAGCAGCCAAACCCCACAGGGGGCTAACTATGGCTACACCTTC
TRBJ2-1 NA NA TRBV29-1 CSVLSRGGYNEQFF TGCAGCGTTCTTTCTAGGGGAGGTTACAATGAGCAGTTCTTC
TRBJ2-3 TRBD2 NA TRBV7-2 CASSPDLGTSGTDTQYF TGTGCCAGCAGCCCCGACTTGGGGACTAGCGGCACAGATACGCAGTATTTT
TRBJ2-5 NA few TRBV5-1 CANPSQVPVTRQETQYF TGCGCCAACCCCTCCCAGGTCCCGGTCACTCGGCAAGAGACCCAGTACTTC
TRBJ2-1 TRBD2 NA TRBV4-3 CASSQLAGNSYNEQFF TGCGCCAGCAGCCAATTAGCGGGAAACTCCTACAATGAGCAGTTCTTC
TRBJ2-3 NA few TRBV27 CASRVANTDTQYF TGTGCCAGCAGGGTAGCGAACACAGATACGCAGTATTTT
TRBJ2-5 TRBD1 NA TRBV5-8 CASSLGTEETQYF TGTGCCAGCAGCCTAGGGACAGAAGAGACCCAGTACTTC
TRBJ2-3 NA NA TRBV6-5 CASSRTGAETDTQYF TGTGCCAGCAGTAGGACTGGAGCGGAGACAGATACGCAGTATTTT
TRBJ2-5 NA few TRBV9 CASSVGGSGNVETQYF TGTGCCAGCAGCGTAGGGGGTAGCGGAAATGTGGAGACCCAGTACTTC
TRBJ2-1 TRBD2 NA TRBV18 CASSPLAVDNEQFF TGTGCCAGCTCACCGCTAGCGGTAGACAATGAGCAGTTCTTC
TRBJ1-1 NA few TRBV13 CASSLRQGTGEAFF TGTGCCAGCAGCTTAAGGCAGGGGACGGGTGAAGCTTTCTTT
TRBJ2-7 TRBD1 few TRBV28 CASALGQGSYEQYF TGTGCTAGCGCCCTGGGACAGGGGTCGTACGAGCAGTACTTC
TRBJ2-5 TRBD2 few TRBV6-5 CASSSGLAGGPETQYF TGTGCCAGCAGTTCGGGACTAGCGGGAGGGCCTGAGACCCAGTACTTC
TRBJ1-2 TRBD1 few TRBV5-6 CASSLQGANYGYTF TGTGCCAGCAGCCTGCAGGGGGCCAACTATGGCTACACCTTC
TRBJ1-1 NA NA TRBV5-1 CASSSHRVETEAFF TGCGCCAGCAGCTCACACAGGGTCGAGACTGAAGCTTTCTTT
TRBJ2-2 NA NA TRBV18 CASSPQFVGTRTNTGELFF TGTGCCAGCTCACCCCAATTCGTTGGGACAAGGACTAACACCGGGGAGCTGTTTTTT
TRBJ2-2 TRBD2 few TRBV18 CASSPWSGANTGELFF TGTGCCAGCTCACCTTGGAGCGGGGCGAACACCGGGGAGCTGTTTTTT
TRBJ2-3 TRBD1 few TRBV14 CASSFRTGHVDTQYF TGTGCCAGCAGCTTTCGGACAGGGCACGTAGATACGCAGTATTTT
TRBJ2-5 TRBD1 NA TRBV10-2 CASTQGQGFRETQYF TGCGCCAGCACTCAAGGACAGGGTTTTAGAGAGACCCAGTACTTC
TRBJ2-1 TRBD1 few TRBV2 CASSGEGAAYNEQFF TGTGCCAGCAGTGGAGAGGGGGCTGCCTACAATGAGCAGTTCTTC
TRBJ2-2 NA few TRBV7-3 CASSSVNTGELFF TGTGCCAGCAGCTCGGTTAACACCGGGGAGCTGTTTTTT
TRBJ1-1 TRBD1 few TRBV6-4 CASSDAGGTEAFF TGTGCCAGCAGTGATGCAGGGGGCACTGAAGCTTTCTTT
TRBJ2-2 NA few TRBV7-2 CASSLAGISTGELFF TGTGCCAGCAGCTTGGCAGGGATCAGCACCGGGGAGCTGTTTTTT
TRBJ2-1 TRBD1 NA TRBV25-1 CASSDRQGVYNEQFF TGTGCCAGCAGTGACCGGCAGGGGGTTTACAATGAGCAGTTCTTC